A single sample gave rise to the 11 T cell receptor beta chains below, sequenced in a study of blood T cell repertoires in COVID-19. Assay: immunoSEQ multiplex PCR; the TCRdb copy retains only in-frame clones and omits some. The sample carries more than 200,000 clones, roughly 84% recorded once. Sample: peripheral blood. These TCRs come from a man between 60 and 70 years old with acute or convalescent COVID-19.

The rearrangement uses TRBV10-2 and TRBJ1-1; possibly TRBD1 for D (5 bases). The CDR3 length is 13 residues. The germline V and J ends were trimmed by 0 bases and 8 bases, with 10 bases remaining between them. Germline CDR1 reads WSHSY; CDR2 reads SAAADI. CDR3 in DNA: TGCGCCAGCAGTGAGTCACCAGGGTGGGAAGCTTTCTTT. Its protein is CASSESPGWEAFF.

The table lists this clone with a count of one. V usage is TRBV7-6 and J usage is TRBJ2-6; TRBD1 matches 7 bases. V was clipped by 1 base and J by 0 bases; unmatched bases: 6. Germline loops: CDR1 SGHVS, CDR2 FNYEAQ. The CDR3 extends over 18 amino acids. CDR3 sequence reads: CASSLGTGSISGANVLTF. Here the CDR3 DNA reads TGTGCCAGCAGCTTAGGGACAGGATCCATCTCTGGGGCCAACGTCCTGACTTTC.

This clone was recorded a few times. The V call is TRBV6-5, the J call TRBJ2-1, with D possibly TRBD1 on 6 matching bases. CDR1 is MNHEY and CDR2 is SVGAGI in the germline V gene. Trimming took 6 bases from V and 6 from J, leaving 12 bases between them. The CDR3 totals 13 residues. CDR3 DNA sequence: TGTGCCAGCAGAACAGGGACCATCAATGAGCAGTTCTTC. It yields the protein CASRTGTINEQFF.

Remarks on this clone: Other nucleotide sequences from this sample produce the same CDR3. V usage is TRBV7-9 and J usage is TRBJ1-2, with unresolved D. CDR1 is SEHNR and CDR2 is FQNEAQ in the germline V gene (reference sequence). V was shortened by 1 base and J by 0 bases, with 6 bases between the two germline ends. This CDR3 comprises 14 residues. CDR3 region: CASSLGAANYGYTF. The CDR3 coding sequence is TGTGCCAGCAGCTTAGGTGCAGCTAACTATGGCTACACCTTC.

The CDR3 nucleotides read TGTGCCAGCAGCGCAGACAGGGTCAGTGGCTACACCTTC. Amino acid sequence: CASSADRVSGYTF. The chain combines TRBV9 with TRBJ1-2, with TRBD1 matching 7 bases. With 3 bases clipped from V and 7 bases from J, the junction kept 6 bases outside the gene matches. The CDR3 is made up of 13 amino acids. The germline V gene has CDR1 SGDLS and CDR2 YYNGEE.

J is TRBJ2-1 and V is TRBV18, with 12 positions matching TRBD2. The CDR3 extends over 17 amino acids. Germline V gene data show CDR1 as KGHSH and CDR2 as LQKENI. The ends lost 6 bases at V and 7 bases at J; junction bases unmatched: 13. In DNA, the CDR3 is TGTGCCAGCTCCCTGATGTCTAGCGGGAGGGCCGTAAATGAGCAGTTCTTC. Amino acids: CASSLMSSGRAVNEQFF.

The CDR3, as DNA: TGTGCCAGCAGTTTACTCCGGGACATAGCAACTAATGAAAAACTGTTTTTT. This translates into CASSLLRDIATNEKLFF. This sequence joins TRBV6-8 and TRBJ1-4, with D possibly TRBD1 on 6 matching bases. This CDR3 comprises 17 residues. Deletions cut 4 bases from V and 0 bases from J, with 15 bases between. Per the germline V gene, CDR1 is MNHGY and CDR2 is SAAAGT.

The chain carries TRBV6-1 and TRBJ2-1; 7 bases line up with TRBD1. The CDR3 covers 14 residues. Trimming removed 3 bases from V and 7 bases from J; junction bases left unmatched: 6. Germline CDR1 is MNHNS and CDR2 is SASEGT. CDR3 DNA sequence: TGTGCCAGCAGTGACCGACAGGGTAGAAATGAGCAGTTCTTC. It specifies CASSDRQGRNEQFF.

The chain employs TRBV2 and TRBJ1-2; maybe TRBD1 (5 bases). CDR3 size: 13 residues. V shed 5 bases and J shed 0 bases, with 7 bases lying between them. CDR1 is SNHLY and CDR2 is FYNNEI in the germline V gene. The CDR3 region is CASSTGSNYGYTF. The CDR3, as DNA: TGTGCCAGCAGTACAGGTTCTAACTATGGCTACACCTTC.

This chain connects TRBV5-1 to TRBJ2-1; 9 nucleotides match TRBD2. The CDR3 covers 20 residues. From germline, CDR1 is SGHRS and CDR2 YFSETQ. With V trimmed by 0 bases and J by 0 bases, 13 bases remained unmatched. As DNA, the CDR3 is TGCGCCAGCAGCTTGGATGGGGGTAGCGGGGGCCCTAGCTCCTACAATGAGCAGTTCTTC. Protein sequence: CASSLDGGSGGPSSYNEQFF.

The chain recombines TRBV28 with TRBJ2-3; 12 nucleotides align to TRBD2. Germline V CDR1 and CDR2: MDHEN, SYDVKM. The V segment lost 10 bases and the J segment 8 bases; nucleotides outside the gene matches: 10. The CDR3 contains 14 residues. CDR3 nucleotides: TGTGCCATTCAGACTAGCGGGAGATGGGGTACGCAGTATTTT. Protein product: CAIQTSGRWGTQYF.